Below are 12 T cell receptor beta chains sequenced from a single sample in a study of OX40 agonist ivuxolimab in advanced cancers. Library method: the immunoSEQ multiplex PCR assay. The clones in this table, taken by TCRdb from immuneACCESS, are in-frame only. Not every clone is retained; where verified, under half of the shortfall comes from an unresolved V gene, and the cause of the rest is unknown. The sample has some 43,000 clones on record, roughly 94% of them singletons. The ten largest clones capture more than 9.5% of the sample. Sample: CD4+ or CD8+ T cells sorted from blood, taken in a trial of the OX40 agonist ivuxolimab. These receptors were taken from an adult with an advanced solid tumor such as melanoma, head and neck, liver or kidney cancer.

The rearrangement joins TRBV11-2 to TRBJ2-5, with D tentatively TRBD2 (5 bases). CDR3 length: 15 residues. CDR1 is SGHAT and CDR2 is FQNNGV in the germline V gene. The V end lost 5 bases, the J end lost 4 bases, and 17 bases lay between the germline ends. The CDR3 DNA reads TGTGCCAGCAGCCCTGACTACTCCCCAAGAGAGACCCAGTACTTC. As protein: CASSPDYSPRETQYF.

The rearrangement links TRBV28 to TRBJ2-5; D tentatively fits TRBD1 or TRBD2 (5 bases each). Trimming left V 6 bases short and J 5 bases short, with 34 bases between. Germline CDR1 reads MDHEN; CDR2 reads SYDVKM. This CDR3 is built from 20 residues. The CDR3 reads CASSQKIFPRGRAWEETQYF. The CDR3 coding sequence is TGTGCCAGCAGCCAAAAAATCTTCCCCCGGGGCAGGGCCTGGGAGGAGACCCAGTACTTC.

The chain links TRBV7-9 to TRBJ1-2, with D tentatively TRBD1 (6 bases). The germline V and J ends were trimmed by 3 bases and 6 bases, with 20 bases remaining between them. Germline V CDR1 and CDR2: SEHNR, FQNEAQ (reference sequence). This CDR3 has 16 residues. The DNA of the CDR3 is TGTGCCAGCAGCTTCCGGACTGCTGGGCAGGGGCATGGCTACACCTTC. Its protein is CASSFRTAGQGHGYTF.

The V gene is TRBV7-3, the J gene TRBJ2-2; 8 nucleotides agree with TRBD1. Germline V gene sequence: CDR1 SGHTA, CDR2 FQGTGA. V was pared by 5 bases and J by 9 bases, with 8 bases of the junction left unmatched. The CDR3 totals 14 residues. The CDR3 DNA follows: TGTGCCAGCAGCCCAGGACAGGGTAGTAGGGAGCTGTTTTTT. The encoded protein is CASSPGQGSRELFF.

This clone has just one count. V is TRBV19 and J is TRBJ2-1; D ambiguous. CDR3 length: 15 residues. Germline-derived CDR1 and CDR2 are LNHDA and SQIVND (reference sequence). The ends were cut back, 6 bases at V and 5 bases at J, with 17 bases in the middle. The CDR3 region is CASSPPTRDNNEQFF. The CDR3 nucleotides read TGTGCCAGTAGCCCCCCGACCAGAGACAACAATGAGCAGTTCTTC. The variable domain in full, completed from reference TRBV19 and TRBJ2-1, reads DGGITQSPKYLFRKEGQNVTLSCEQNLNHDAMYWYRQDPGQGLRLIYYSQIVNDFQKGDIAEGYSVSREKKESFPLTVTSAQKNPTAFYLCASSPPTRDNNEQFFGPGTRLTVL.

The CDR3 region is CATGANQPQHF. The CDR3, as DNA: TGCGCCACCGGTGCTAATCAGCCCCAGCATTTT. V gene TRBV4-1 combines with J gene TRBJ1-5; D unclear. The CDR3 totals 11 residues. V was cut by 10 bases and J by 4 bases, with 8 bases left in between. Germline V lookup: CDR1 MGHRA, CDR2 YSYEKL.

The CDR3 coding sequence is TGTGCCAGCAGCTTAGATGGATTCGGACTAGCGGGAAGTGGCACCGGGGAGCTGTTTTTT. Translated, it gives CASSLDGFGLAGSGTGELFF. The rearrangement uses TRBV11-3 and TRBJ2-2; TRBD2 matches 12 bases. The CDR3 extends over 20 amino acids. J lost 4 bases, V lost 0 bases, and 12 bases had no gene match. Germline V gene lookup returns CDR1 SGHNT and CDR2 YENEEA.

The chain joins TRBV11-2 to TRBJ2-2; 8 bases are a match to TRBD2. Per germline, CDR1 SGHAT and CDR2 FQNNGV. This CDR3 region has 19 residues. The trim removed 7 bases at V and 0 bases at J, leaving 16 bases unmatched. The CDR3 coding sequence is TGTGCCAGCACCTCCTGGTTCGGGCGGGAGGCACCGAACACCGGGGAGCTGTTTTTT. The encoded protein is CASTSWFGREAPNTGELFF.

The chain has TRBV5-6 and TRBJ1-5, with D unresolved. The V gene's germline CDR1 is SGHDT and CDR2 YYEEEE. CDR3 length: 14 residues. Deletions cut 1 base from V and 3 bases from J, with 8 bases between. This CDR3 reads CASSLNSPNQPQHF. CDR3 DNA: TGTGCCAGCAGCTTGAACAGCCCCAATCAGCCCCAGCATTTT. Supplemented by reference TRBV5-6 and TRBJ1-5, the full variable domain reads DAGVTQSPTHLIKTRGQQVTLRCSPKSGHDTVSWYQQALGQGPQFIFQYYEEEERQRGNFPDRFSGHQFPNYSSELNVNALLLGDSALYLCASSLNSPNQPQHFGDGTRLSIL.

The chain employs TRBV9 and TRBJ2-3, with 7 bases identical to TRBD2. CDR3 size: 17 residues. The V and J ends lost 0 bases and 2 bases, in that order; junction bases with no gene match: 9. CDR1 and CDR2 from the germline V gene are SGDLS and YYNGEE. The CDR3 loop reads CASSVDTGRPFTDTQYF. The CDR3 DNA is TGTGCCAGCAGCGTAGATACCGGGAGGCCCTTCACAGATACGCAGTATTTT.

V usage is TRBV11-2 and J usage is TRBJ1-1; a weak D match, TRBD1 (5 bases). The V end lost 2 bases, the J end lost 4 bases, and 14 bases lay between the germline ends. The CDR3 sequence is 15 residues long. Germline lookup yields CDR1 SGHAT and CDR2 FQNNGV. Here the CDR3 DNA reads TGTGCCAGCAGCTTAACCCAGGGTTCAGGCACTGAAGCTTTCTTT. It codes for CASSLTQGSGTEAFF.

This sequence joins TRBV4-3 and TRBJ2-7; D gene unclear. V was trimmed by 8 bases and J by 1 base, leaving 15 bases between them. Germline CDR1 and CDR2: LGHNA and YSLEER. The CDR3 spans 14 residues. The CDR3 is CASSLNEVSYEQYF. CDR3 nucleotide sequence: TGCGCCAGCTCCCTTAATGAGGTTTCCTACGAGCAGTACTTC.